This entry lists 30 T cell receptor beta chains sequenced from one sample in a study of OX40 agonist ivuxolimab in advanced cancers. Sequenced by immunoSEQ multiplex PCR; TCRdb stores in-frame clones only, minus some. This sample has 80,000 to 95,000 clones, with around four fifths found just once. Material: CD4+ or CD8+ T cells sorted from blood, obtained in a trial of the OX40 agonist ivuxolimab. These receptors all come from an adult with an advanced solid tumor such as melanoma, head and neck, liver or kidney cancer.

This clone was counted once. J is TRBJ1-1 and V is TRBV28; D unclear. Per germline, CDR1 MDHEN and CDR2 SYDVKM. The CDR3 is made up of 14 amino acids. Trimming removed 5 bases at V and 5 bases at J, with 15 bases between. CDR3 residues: CASSLRRPATEAFF. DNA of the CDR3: TGTGCCAGCAGTCTTCGACGTCCGGCTACTGAAGCTTTCTTT.

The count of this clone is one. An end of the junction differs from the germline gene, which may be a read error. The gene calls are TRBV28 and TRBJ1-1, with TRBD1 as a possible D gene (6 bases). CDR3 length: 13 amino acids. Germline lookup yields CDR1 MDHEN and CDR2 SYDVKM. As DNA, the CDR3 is TGTGCCAGCAGTCGAACAGGGCGGACTGAAGCTCTCTTT. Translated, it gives CASSRTGRTEALF.

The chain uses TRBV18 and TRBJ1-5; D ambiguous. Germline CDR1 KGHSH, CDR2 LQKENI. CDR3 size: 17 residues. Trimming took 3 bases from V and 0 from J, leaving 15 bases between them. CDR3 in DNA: TGTGCCAGCTCACCCGGAGTAGGGTATTATAGCAATCAGCCCCAGCATTTT. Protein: CASSPGVGYYSNQPQHF.

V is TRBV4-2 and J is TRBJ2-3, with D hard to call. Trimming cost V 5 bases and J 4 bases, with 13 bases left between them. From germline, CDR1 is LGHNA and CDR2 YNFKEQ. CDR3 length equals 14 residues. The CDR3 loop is CASSSIGSSDTQYF. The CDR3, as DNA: TGTGCCAGCAGCTCAATAGGTAGTTCAGATACGCAGTATTTT.

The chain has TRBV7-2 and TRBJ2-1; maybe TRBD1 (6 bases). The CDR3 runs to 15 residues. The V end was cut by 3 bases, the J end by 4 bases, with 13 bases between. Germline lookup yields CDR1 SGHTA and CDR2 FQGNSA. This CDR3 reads CASSLDGTKYNEQFF. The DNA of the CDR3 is TGTGCCAGCAGCTTGGACGGGACAAAATACAATGAGCAGTTCTTC.

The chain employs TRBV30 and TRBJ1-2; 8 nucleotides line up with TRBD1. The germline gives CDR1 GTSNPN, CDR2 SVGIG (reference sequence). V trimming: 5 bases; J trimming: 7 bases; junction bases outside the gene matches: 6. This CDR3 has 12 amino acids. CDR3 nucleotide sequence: TGTGCCTGGGACAGGGGTTCTTTTGGCTACACCTTC. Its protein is CAWDRGSFGYTF.

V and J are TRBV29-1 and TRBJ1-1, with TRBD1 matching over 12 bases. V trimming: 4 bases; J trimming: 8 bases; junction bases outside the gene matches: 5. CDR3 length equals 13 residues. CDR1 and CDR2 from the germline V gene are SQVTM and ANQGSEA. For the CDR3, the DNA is TGCAGCGTTGGGGGACAGGGGGCGGCAGAAGCTTTCTTT. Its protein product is CSVGGQGAAEAFF.

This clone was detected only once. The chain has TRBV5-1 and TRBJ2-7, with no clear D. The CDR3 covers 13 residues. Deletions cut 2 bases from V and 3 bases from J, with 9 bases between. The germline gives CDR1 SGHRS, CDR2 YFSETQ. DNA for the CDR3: TGCGCCAGCAGCTTCCAGCCAGACTACGAGCAGTACTTC. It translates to CASSFQPDYEQYF.

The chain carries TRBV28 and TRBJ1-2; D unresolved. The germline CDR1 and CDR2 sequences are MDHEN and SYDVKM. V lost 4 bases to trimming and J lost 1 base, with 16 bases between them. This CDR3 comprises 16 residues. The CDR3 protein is CASSSLTRAVNYGYTF. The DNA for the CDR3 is TGTGCCAGCAGTTCCTTAACACGGGCCGTTAACTATGGCTACACCTTC.

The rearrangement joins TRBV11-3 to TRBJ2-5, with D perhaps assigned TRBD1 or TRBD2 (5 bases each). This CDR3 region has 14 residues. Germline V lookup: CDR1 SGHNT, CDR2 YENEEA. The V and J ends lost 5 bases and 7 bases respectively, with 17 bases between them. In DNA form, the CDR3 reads TGTGCCAGCAGCCCGGGACCCACGTTAGGGACCCAGTACTTC. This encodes CASSPGPTLGTQYF.

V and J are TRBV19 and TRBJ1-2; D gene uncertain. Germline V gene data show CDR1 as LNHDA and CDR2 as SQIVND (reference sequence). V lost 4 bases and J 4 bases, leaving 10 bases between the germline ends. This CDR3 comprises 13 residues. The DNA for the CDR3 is TGTGCCAGTAGTAGACTTGCTAGCTATGGCTACACCTTC. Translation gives CASSRLASYGYTF.

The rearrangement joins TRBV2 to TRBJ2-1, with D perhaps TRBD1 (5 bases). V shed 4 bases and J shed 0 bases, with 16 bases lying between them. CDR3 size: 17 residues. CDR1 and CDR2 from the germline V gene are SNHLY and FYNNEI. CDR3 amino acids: CASSGQGRRSSYNEQFF. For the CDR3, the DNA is TGTGCCAGCAGTGGGCAGGGCCGACGGAGCTCCTACAATGAGCAGTTCTTC.

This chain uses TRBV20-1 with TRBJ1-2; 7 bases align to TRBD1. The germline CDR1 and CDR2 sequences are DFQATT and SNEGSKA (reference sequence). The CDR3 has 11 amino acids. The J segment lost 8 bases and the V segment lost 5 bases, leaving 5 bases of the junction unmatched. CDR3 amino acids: CSAGTGVGYTF. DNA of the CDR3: TGCAGTGCTGGTACAGGGGTCGGCTACACCTTC.

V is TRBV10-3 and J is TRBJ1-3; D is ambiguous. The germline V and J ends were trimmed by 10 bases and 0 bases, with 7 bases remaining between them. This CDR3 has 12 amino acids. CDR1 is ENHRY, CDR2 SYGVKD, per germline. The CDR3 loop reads CANGPSGNTIYF. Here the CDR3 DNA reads TGTGCCAACGGCCCCTCTGGAAACACCATATATTTT.

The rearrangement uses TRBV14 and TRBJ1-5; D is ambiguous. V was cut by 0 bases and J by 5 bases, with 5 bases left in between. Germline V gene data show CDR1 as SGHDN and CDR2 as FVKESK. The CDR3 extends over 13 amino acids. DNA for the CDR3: TGTGCCAGCAGCCAAGACTCCGATCAGCCCCAGCATTTT. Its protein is CASSQDSDQPQHF. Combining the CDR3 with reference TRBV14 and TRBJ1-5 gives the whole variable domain EAGVTQFPSHSVIEKGQTVTLRCDPISGHDNLYWYRRVMGKEIKFLLHFVKESKQDESGMPNNRFLAERTGGTYSTLKVQPAELEDSGVYFCASSQDSDQPQHFGDGTRLSIL.

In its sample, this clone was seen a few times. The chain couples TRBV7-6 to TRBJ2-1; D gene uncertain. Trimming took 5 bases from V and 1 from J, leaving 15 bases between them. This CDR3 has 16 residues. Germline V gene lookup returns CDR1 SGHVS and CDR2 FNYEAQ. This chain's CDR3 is CASSTRYRGSYNEQFF. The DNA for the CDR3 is TGTGCCAGCAGCACGCGCTACCGTGGGTCCTACAATGAGCAGTTCTTC.

CDR3: CASSQDMGRGAFF. CDR3 nucleotides: TGTGCCAGCAGCCAAGATATGGGGCGGGGGGCTTTCTTT. The V gene is TRBV14, the J gene TRBJ1-1; weak D call: TRBD1 (5 bases). V was pared by 0 bases and J by 11 bases, with 13 bases between. This CDR3 comprises 13 residues. The germline gives CDR1 SGHDN, CDR2 FVKESK.

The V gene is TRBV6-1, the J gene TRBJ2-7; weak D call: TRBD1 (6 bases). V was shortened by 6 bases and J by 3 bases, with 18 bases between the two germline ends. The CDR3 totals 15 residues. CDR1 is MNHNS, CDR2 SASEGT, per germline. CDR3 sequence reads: CASSENPGQNYEQYF. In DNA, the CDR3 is TGTGCCAGCAGCGAAAATCCGGGACAAAACTACGAGCAGTACTTC.

In DNA form, the CDR3 reads TGTGCCAGCAGCGTAGTCGGGCAGGGTACGGTCTACGAGCAGTACTTC. It is translated as CASSVVGQGTVYEQYF. The rearrangement links TRBV9 to TRBJ2-7; TRBD1 might be the D (5 bases). Germline values: CDR1 SGDLS, CDR2 YYNGEE. V dropped 0 bases and J dropped 3 bases, with 16 bases sitting between them. CDR3 length equals 16 residues.

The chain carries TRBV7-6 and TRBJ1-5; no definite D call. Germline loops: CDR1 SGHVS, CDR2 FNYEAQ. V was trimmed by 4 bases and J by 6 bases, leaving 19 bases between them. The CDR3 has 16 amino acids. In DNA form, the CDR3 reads TGTGCCAGCAGCTCCGACGGGCCTGGGAGCGGTCAGCCCCAGCATTTT. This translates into CASSSDGPGSGQPQHF.

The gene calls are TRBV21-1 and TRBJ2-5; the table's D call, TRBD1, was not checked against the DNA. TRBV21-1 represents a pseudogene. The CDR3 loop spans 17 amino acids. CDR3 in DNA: TGTGCCAGCAGCAAAGAGGATGAGAACAGGGGTCAAGAGACCCAGTACTTC. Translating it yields CASSKEDENRGQETQYF.

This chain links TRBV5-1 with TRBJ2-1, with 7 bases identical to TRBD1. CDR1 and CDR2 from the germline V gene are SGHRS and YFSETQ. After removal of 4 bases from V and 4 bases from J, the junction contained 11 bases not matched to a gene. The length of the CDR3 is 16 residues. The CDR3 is CASSLEGGQSYNEQFF. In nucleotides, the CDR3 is TGCGCCAGCAGCCTCGAAGGGGGACAGTCATACAATGAGCAGTTCTTC.

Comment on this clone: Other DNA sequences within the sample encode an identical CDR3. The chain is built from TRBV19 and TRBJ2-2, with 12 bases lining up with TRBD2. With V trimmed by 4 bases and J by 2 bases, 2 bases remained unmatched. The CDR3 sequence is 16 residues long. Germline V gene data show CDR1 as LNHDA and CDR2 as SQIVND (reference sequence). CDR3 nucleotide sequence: TGTGCCAGTAGTAGGGGACTAGCGGGCAACACCGGGGAGCTGTTTTTT. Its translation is CASSRGLAGNTGELFF.

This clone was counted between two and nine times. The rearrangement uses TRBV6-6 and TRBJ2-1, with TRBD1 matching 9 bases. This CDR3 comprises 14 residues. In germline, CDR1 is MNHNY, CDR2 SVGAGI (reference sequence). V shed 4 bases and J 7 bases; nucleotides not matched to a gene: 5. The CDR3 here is CASSSGQGRNEQFF. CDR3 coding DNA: TGTGCCAGCAGTTCGGGACAGGGTCGTAATGAGCAGTTCTTC.

The CDR3 DNA is TGTGCCACCAGAGGCTCTAGCGGTTATGGCTACACCTTC. Translating it yields CATRGSSGYGYTF. The rearrangement links TRBV15 to TRBJ1-2; D gene ambiguous. The CDR3 length is 13 residues. CDR1 and CDR2 from the germline V gene are LNHNV and YYDKDF (reference sequence). Trimming shortened V by 6 bases and J by 5 bases, and 13 bases separated the two germline ends.

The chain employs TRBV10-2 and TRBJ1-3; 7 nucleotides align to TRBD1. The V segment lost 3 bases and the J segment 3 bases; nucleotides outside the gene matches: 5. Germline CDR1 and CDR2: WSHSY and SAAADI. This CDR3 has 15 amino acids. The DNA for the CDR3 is TGCGCCAGCAGTGAAGGGACAGACCTTGGAAACACCATATATTTT. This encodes CASSEGTDLGNTIYF.

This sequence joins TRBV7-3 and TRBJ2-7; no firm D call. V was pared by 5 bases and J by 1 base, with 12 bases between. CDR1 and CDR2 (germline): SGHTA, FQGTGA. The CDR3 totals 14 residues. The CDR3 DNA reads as TGTGCCAGCAGCCCGCAGGTGGGTTCCTACGAGCAGTACTTC. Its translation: CASSPQVGSYEQYF. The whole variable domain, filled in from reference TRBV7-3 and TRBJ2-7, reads GAGVSQTPSNKVTEKGKYVELRCDPISGHTALYWYRQSLGQGPEFLIYFQGTGAADDSGLPNDRFFAVRPEGSVSTLKIQRTERGDSAVYLCASSPQVGSYEQYFGPGTRLTVT.

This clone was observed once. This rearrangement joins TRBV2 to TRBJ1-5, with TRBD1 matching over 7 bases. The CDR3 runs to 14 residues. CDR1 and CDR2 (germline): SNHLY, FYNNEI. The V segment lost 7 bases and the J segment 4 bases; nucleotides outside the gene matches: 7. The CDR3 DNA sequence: TGTGCCAGCACCAAGACAGGGACAAATCAGCCCCAGCATTTT. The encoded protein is CASTKTGTNQPQHF.

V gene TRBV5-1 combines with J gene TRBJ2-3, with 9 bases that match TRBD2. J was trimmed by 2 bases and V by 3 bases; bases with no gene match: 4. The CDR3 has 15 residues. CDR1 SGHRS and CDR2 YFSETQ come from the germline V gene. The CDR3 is CASSSRGGNTDTQYF. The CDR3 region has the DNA TGCGCCAGCAGCTCGCGGGGGGGAAACACAGATACGCAGTATTTT.

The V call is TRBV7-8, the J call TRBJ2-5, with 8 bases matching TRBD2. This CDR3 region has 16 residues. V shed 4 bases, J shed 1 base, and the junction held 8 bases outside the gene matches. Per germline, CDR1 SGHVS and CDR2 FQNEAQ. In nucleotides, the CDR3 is TGTGCCAGCAGCTCAGCGCGGGGGGCCTTCCAAGAGACCCAGTACTTC. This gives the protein CASSSARGAFQETQYF. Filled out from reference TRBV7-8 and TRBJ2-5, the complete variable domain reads GAGVSQSPRYKVAKRGQDVALRCDPISGHVSLFWYQQALGQGPEFLTYFQNEAQLDKSGLPSDRFFAERPEGSVSTLKIQRTQQEDSAVYLCASSSARGAFQETQYFGPGTRLLVL.